The 30 T cell receptor beta chains given below trace back to one sample, sequenced in a study of cytomegalovirus exposure and HLA in healthy donors. 60 Vbeta and 13 Jbeta primers were used in PCR. Sequencing used immunoSEQ multiplex PCR; TCRdb keeps in-frame clones, though not all of them. Here the sample spans roughly 92,000 clones, 7.6% being singletons. Sequencing was carried out using PBMCs. The receptors were gathered from a man between 45 and 60 years old in good health and CMV-seronegative.

The chain is built from TRBV28 and TRBJ1-5, with 10 bases that match TRBD1. V shed 5 bases, J shed 1 base, and the junction held 2 bases outside the gene matches. This CDR3 has 15 residues. CDR1 is MDHEN and CDR2 is SYDVKM in the germline V gene. CDR3 DNA sequence: TGTGCCAGCAGTCCGGGACAGGGGAGCAATCAGCCCCAGCATTTT. It yields the protein CASSPGQGSNQPQHF.

This clone showed up just a few times. V gene TRBV15 combines with J gene TRBJ2-5, with TRBD1 identical over 10 bases. V was clipped by 0 bases and J by 4 bases; unmatched bases: 2. The CDR3 covers 15 residues. Germline V gives CDR1 LNHNV, CDR2 YYDKDF (reference sequence). The CDR3 sequence: CATSRDRDRGETQYF. For the CDR3, the DNA is TGTGCCACCAGCAGAGATCGGGACAGGGGAGAGACCCAGTACTTC.

J is TRBJ2-3 and V is TRBV4-2, with D maybe TRBD2 (6 bases). Per the germline V gene, CDR1 is LGHNA and CDR2 is YNFKEQ. The CDR3 runs 18 residues. Trimming stripped 3 bases from V and 5 bases from J, with 24 bases between. CDR3: CASSHPPLGASERDTQYF. The CDR3 DNA reads as TGTGCCAGCAGCCATCCCCCGTTAGGGGCTAGCGAAAGAGATACGCAGTATTTT.

This chain connects TRBV28 to TRBJ1-2; 7 nucleotides line up with TRBD1. The CDR3 has 12 amino acids. J lost 7 bases, V lost 5 bases, and 4 bases had no gene match. The V gene's germline CDR1 is MDHEN and CDR2 SYDVKM. This CDR3 reads CASSPGDSGYTF. Here the CDR3 DNA reads TGTGCCAGCAGTCCGGGGGACAGTGGCTACACCTTC.

The rearrangement links TRBV19 to TRBJ2-7; possible D gene TRBD1, 5 bases. V lost 3 bases, J lost 5 bases, and 14 bases lay in between. The length of the CDR3 is 14 residues. Germline values: CDR1 LNHDA, CDR2 SQIVND (reference sequence). The CDR3 nucleotides read TGTGCCAGTAGTATTCGGCAGGGTAAGCACGAGCAGTACTTC. Translated, it gives CASSIRQGKHEQYF.

This clone showed up just a few times. V is TRBV5-4 and J is TRBJ2-1; TRBD2 aligns across 11 bases. Germline-derived CDR1 and CDR2 are SGHNT and YYREEE (reference sequence). The J segment lost 1 base and the V segment lost 0 bases, leaving 3 bases of the junction unmatched. CDR3 length: 17 amino acids. The CDR3 nucleotides are TGTGCCAGCAGCTTGGGGGGACTAGCGGAATCCTACAATGAGCAGTTCTTC. This sequence encodes CASSLGGLAESYNEQFF.

This clone was counted between two and nine times. J is TRBJ2-1 and V is TRBV5-5; TRBD2 agrees at 8 bases. CDR1 is SGHKS and CDR2 is YYEKEE in the germline V gene (reference sequence). This CDR3 has 15 residues. V trimming: 5 bases; J trimming: 10 bases; junction bases outside the gene matches: 14. The CDR3 sequence is CASSTTGTSSYEQFF. CDR3 nucleotides: TGTGCCAGCAGTACTACCGGGACTAGTTCTTACGAGCAGTTCTTC.

The CDR3 reads CASSQDWASGSREQYF. CDR3 sequence (DNA): TGCGCCAGCAGCCAAGATTGGGCTAGCGGGAGTAGGGAGCAGTACTTC. The chain is built from TRBV4-3 and TRBJ2-7; 10 nucleotides agree with TRBD2. The CDR3 runs 16 residues. V dropped 0 bases and J dropped 7; count of bases not matched to a gene: 9. Looked up from germline, CDR1 is LGHNA and CDR2 is YSLEER.

Notes on this clone: Germline and junction disagree at one end, which may indicate a read error. The CDR3 loop reads CSVSRTGNPEAFF. The CDR3 bases are TGCAGCGTTTCCAGGACAGGGAACCCTGAAGCTTTCTTT. The chain has TRBV29-1 and TRBJ1-1, with TRBD1 identical over 8 bases. CDR3 length: 13 amino acids. Germline CDR1 reads SQVTM; CDR2 reads ANQGSEA.

The rearrangement joins TRBV6-5 to TRBJ1-5; no definite D call. The CDR3 is made up of 13 amino acids. Between the trimmed V and J ends, which lost 6 bases and 9 bases, there was a span of 15 bases. Germline lookup yields CDR1 MNHEY and CDR2 SVGAGI. CDR3 coding DNA: TGTGCCAGCAGGGCGGATGGGTCGCGGCCCCAGCATTTT. Protein: CASRADGSRPQHF.

This clone was recorded a few times. The chain combines TRBV4-2 with TRBJ2-7; 9 bases agree with TRBD2. The V and J ends lost 2 bases and 9 bases, in that order; junction bases with no gene match: 11. The germline V gene encodes CDR1 LGHNA and CDR2 YNFKEQ. This CDR3 has 15 residues. CDR3 sequence reads: CASSQRLADTKGQYF. In DNA, the CDR3 is TGTGCCAGCAGCCAACGACTAGCGGACACCAAGGGGCAGTACTTC.

In its sample, this clone was seen a few times. The chain joins TRBV9 to TRBJ2-3, with D possibly being TRBD2 (6 bases). The CDR3 is 14 amino acids. Per germline, CDR1 SGDLS and CDR2 YYNGEE. Deletions cut 3 bases from V and 3 bases from J, with 11 bases between. The CDR3 nucleotides are TGTGCCAGCAGCGCTATGGGGAGGACAGATACGCAGTATTTT. It codes for CASSAMGRTDTQYF.

In its sample, this clone was seen a few times. The chain's CDR3 is CASSIDRQAEQYF. The CDR3 DNA sequence: TGTGCCAGTAGTATAGACCGCCAGGCCGAGCAGTACTTC. The chain employs TRBV19 and TRBJ2-7; no clear D gene. Germline V gene lookup returns CDR1 LNHDA and CDR2 SQIVND (reference sequence). The CDR3 has 13 amino acids. Trimming cost V 0 bases and J 6 bases, with 9 bases left between them.

The chain is built from TRBV7-8 and TRBJ2-5; 7 bases are a match to TRBD2. The J call is doubtful: the DNA matches TRBJ2-7 better. In germline, CDR1 is SGHVS, CDR2 FQNEAQ. The length of the CDR3 is 16 residues. The CDR3 coding sequence is TGTGCCAGCAGCTTAGATTGGGGGGGTAGACCCTACGAGCAGTACTTC. It specifies CASSLDWGGRPYEQYF.

This clone has just a few counts. The chain has TRBV5-1 and TRBJ2-3, with no clear D. The CDR3 consists of 13 residues. Between the trimmed V and J ends, which lost 4 bases and 6 bases, there was a span of 12 bases. Germline CDR1 and CDR2: SGHRS and YFSETQ. This CDR3 is CASSRLDRDTQYF. CDR3 bases: TGCGCCAGCAGCCGACTGGATCGCGATACGCAGTATTTT.

In this sample, this clone turned up a few times. V usage is TRBV10-3 and J usage is TRBJ1-1; 8 bases match TRBD1. This CDR3 has 14 amino acids. Germline CDR1 and CDR2: ENHRY and SYGVKD. V shed 2 bases, J shed 1 base, and the junction held 0 bases outside the gene matches. CDR3 protein: CAISEGTGNTEAFF. The CDR3 region has the DNA TGTGCCATCAGTGAGGGGACAGGGAACACTGAAGCTTTCTTT.

The chain combines TRBV15 with TRBJ2-6, with D maybe TRBD2 (5 bases). This CDR3 is built from 19 residues. Germline loops: CDR1 LNHNV, CDR2 YYDKDF (reference sequence). V was pared by 0 bases and J by 0 bases, with 15 bases between. CDR3 residues: CATSREVQDWSSGANVLTF. Here the CDR3 DNA reads TGTGCCACCAGCAGAGAAGTGCAGGACTGGAGCTCTGGGGCCAACGTCCTGACTTTC.

This clone was detected a few times. The V gene is TRBV28, the J gene TRBJ1-1; perhaps TRBD1 as D (5 bases). The CDR3 is made up of 16 amino acids. The V end was cut by 3 bases, the J end by 1 base, with 15 bases between. Germline CDR1 MDHEN, CDR2 SYDVKM. In DNA, the CDR3 is TGTGCCAGCAGTTTTAGAGTAGCGGGGGGGAACACTGAAGCTTTCTTT. This sequence encodes CASSFRVAGGNTEAFF.

This clone was observed a handful of times. The V call is TRBV5-8, the J call TRBJ2-3; D perhaps matches TRBD2 (5 bases). CDR3 length equals 13 residues. The V gene's germline CDR1 is SGHTS and CDR2 YDEGEE. Trimming stripped 0 bases from V and 10 bases from J, with 12 bases between. In DNA form, the CDR3 reads TGTGCCAGCAGCTTGGGTCTTCGGCGGGCGCAGTATTTT. Translated: CASSLGLRRAQYF.

The chain employs TRBV5-1 and TRBJ2-2; tentatively, D is TRBD2 (6 bases). The CDR3 totals 17 residues. Germline V gene lookup returns CDR1 SGHRS and CDR2 YFSETQ. V lost 4 bases and J lost 5, with 21 bases in between. CDR3 sequence (DNA): TGCGCCAGCAGCCCCCCCGTCGGGGGATCGGAAACCGGGGAGCTGTTTTTT. Protein product: CASSPPVGGSETGELFF.

V usage is TRBV27 and J usage is TRBJ2-3; tentatively, D is TRBD1 (5 bases). This CDR3 has 13 amino acids. Trimming removed 6 bases from V and 10 bases from J, with 17 bases in between. Germline lookup yields CDR1 MNHEY and CDR2 SMNVEV (reference sequence). The DNA of the CDR3 is TGTGCCAGCAGCTTAACCTCAGGGAAGGCGCAGTATTTT. Protein: CASSLTSGKAQYF.

The chain carries TRBV27 and TRBJ2-7, with D tentatively TRBD1 (5 bases). V lost 2 bases to trimming and J lost 2 bases, with 19 bases between them. Germline CDR1 reads MNHEY; CDR2 reads SMNVEV (reference sequence). This CDR3 is 17 amino acids long. The CDR3 bases are TGTGCCAGCAGTTTAAAGTCCTTTCCCGACAGTACCTACGAGCAGTACTTC. This codes for CASSLKSFPDSTYEQYF.

V gene TRBV5-1 combines with J gene TRBJ1-5; 10 nucleotides agree with TRBD1. This CDR3 is 14 amino acids long. Germline CDR1 SGHRS, CDR2 YFSETQ. V shed 3 bases and J 7 bases; nucleotides not matched to a gene: 4. The CDR3 loop reads CASSSGTGEQPQHF. DNA for the CDR3: TGCGCCAGCAGCTCCGGGACAGGGGAACAGCCCCAGCATTTT.

This clone has only a few counts. This rearrangement joins TRBV4-1 to TRBJ2-1, with a possible D match to TRBD2 (7 bases). Trimming removed 4 bases at V and 4 bases at J, with 17 bases between. The CDR3 has 16 amino acids. Germline lookup yields CDR1 MGHRA and CDR2 YSYEKL. The DNA for the CDR3 is TGCGCCAGCAGCCCGATGGAGGGGGGGGGATACAATGAGCAGTTCTTC. This sequence encodes CASSPMEGGGYNEQFF.

This clone was observed a handful of times. The chain combines TRBV19 with TRBJ2-7, with 9 bases matching TRBD1. The CDR3 loop spans 14 amino acids. The germline V gene has CDR1 LNHDA and CDR2 SQIVND (reference sequence). V lost 7 bases to trimming and J lost 5 bases; unmatched junction nucleotides: 9. CDR3 nucleotides: TGTGCCAGTACCCCCGGGACAGGGACCCACGAGCAGTACTTC. Residues: CASTPGTGTHEQYF.

V and J are TRBV6-5 and TRBJ2-1; the D gene is possibly TRBD2 (6 bases). V was pared by 7 bases and J by 2 bases, with 15 bases between. The CDR3 contains 15 residues. Germline V gene data show CDR1 as MNHEY and CDR2 as SVGAGI. CDR3 sequence reads: CASNSVSGPYNEQFF. The CDR3 DNA reads TGTGCCAGCAACTCCGTTAGCGGTCCCTACAATGAGCAGTTCTTC.

This chain uses TRBV18 with TRBJ2-5; D ambiguous. The CDR3 runs 15 residues. Germline V gene sequence: CDR1 KGHSH, CDR2 LQKENI. V shed 0 bases and J shed 2 bases, with 10 bases lying between them. The CDR3 reads CASSPPSLAQETQYF. CDR3 coding DNA: TGTGCCAGCTCACCACCGAGTCTTGCTCAAGAGACCCAGTACTTC.

This clone turned up a few times. V usage is TRBV6-6 and J usage is TRBJ1-1, with D possibly TRBD1 on 6 matching bases. Germline V CDR1 and CDR2: MNHNY, SVGAGI (reference sequence). The CDR3 extends over 15 amino acids. The V end lost 5 bases, the J end lost 11 bases, and 24 bases lay between the germline ends. The CDR3 nucleotides read TGTGCCAGCAGTGGGCAGGGGCTGTCAGGGTTTTGGGCTTTCTTT. Protein: CASSGQGLSGFWAFF.

The table lists this clone with a few counts. The J gene is TRBJ2-3, the V gene TRBV4-1; 14 bases map to TRBD2. The J segment lost 0 bases and the V segment lost 0 bases, leaving 11 bases of the junction unmatched. Per the germline V gene, CDR1 is MGHRA and CDR2 is YSYEKL. There are 21 residues in the CDR3. The CDR3 DNA reads TGCGCCAGCAGCCAAGATATGGGACTAGCGGGGGAACCCTTAAGCACAGATACGCAGTATTTT. It encodes CASSQDMGLAGEPLSTDTQYF.

By proportion, this clone is medium-sized (0.01 to 0.1%). This chain connects TRBV19 to TRBJ2-7; D not certain. The V gene lost 5 bases and the J gene lost 0 bases, with 11 bases spanning the gap. There are 14 residues in the CDR3. Germline CDR1 is LNHDA and CDR2 is SQIVND (reference sequence). CDR3 in amino acids: CASSVTLISYEQYF. DNA for the CDR3: TGTGCCAGTAGTGTTACTTTGATCTCCTACGAGCAGTACTTC.